This T cell receptor (beta chain) was sequenced in a study of T cell responses to AZD1222 COVID-19 vaccine. Clones were sequenced by immunoSEQ multiplex PCR, and TCRdb holds only the in-frame ones, with some missing. The repertoire holds 110,000 to 150,000 clones, 75% to 95% seen once, with roughly 3.2% in the top ten. Trimming removed 1 base from V and 2 bases from J, with 0 bases in between. This CDR3 is 10 amino acids long. Per the germline V gene, CDR1 is DFQATT and CDR2 is SNEGSKA (reference sequence). The chain recombines TRBV20-1 with TRBJ2-7, with no clear D. Here the sequenced sample was peripheral blood, taken on day 0 of AZD1222 vaccination. The clonotype comes from an adult in good health. CDR3 nucleotides: TGCAGTGCTAGAGCCTACGAGCAGTACTTC. Its translation: CSARAYEQYF.